The following is a TCR beta chain sequence with its context. The antigen is unknown. This entry is derived from a study of CD4 T cells in relation to SARS-CoV-2 and coronaviruses. Study results and caveats: In approximately 71% of donors, memory CD4+ clonotypes crossrecognized SARS-CoV-2 and at least one common cold coronavirus spike. Crossreactivity was assessed only for spike protein, not other viral proteins. According to naive versus memory sequencing, detected responses are memory recall, not newly primed.

This CDR3 is 14 amino acids long. The junction had 3 bases not matched to a gene; V was cut back by 6 bases and J by 6 bases. Germline V lookup: CDR1 SGHNT, CDR2 YYREEE (reference sequence). CD4+ T cells from unexposed donors were obtained before the COVID-19 pandemic (2011-2018). Method: immunoSEQ multiplex PCR; TCRdb's copy keeps in-frame clones and lacks some. This table has about 65,000 clones, over 70% appearing once. This chain joins TRBV5-4 and TRBJ2-1; 13 nucleotides align to TRBD2. The source is a human donor in good health. Sequences were obtained from memory CD4+ T cells from PBMCs. The CDR3 nucleotides are TGTGCCAGCACCGGACTAGCGGGAGCCAATGAGCAGTTCTTC. Translating it yields CASTGLAGANEQFF.